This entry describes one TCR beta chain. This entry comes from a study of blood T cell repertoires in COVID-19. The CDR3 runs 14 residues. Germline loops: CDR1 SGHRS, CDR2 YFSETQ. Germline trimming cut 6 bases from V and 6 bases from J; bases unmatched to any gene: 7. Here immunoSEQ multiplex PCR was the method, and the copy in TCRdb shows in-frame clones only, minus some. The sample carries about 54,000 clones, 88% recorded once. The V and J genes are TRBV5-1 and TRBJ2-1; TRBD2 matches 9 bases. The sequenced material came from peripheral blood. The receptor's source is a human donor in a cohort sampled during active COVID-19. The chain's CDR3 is CASTDSGSVNEQFF. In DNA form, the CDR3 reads TGCGCCAGCACCGATAGCGGGAGCGTCAATGAGCAGTTCTTC.